This T cell receptor (beta chain) came from a study of blood T cell repertoires in COVID-19. Study summary: Whether acute or convalescent, the COVID-19 samples came from the United States, Italy and Spain. Sample material is recorded as cDNA or gDNA derived from T cells, B-cell-depleted T cells, or PBMCs.

As processed by the authors: The authors estimated nucleated cell counts from reference gene primer amplification. Profiling relied on immunoSEQ multiplex PCR, and the TCRdb table lists in-frame clones only, not all of them. D and trimming come from the DNA, and the V and J calls and clone size come from that table. The table has some 300,000 clones, roughly 87% seen once. Germline trimming cut 6 bases from V and 4 bases from J; bases unmatched to any gene: 5. The CDR3 has 14 residues. The germline gives CDR1 SNHLY, CDR2 FYNNEI. Sequencing input: peripheral blood. The gene calls are TRBV2 and TRBJ1-1; TRBD1 agrees at 10 bases. The sequence was collected from a man aged 18 to 29 with active or convalescent COVID-19. The CDR3: CASRIDRGPTEAFF. The CDR3, as DNA: TGTGCCAGCAGGATCGACAGGGGGCCCACTGAAGCTTTCTTT.